This passage covers 15 T cell receptor beta chains from one sample sequenced in a study of cytomegalovirus exposure and HLA in healthy donors. 13 Jbeta primers and 60 Vbeta primers were used for the PCR. Some clones are missing from TCRdb's copy, which holds only in-frame ones; the method was immunoSEQ multiplex PCR. The sample carries 150,000 to 200,000 clones, around three quarters recorded once. The sequencing input was PBMCs. The receptors stem from a woman in her twenties or thirties in good health and CMV-seropositive.

With regard to this clone: The identical CDR3 is also encoded by other nucleotide sequences in the sample. The genes are TRBV6-6 and TRBJ2-2, with 8 bases identical to TRBD1. The ends lost 2 bases at V and 4 bases at J; junction bases unmatched: 3. The CDR3 consists of 15 residues. The germline gives CDR1 MNHNY, CDR2 SVGAGI (reference sequence). The CDR3, as DNA: TGTGCCAGCAGTTACGAAGGGACAGGCACCGGGGAGCTGTTTTTT. Amino acids: CASSYEGTGTGELFF.

The genes are TRBV9 and TRBJ1-1; D is perhaps TRBD1 (5 bases). Germline CDR1 reads SGDLS; CDR2 reads YYNGEE. The V and J ends lost 1 base and 0 bases respectively, with 7 bases between them. This CDR3 has 14 residues. This CDR3 reads CASSVKQVNTEAFF. CDR3 bases: TGTGCCAGCAGCGTAAAACAGGTGAACACTGAAGCTTTCTTT.

The chain links TRBV9 to TRBJ1-1, with 7 bases lining up with TRBD1. V trimming: 4 bases; J trimming: 6 bases; junction bases outside the gene matches: 6. Germline V gives CDR1 SGDLS, CDR2 YYNGEE. CDR3 length: 13 residues. CDR3 bases: TGTGCCAGCAGCCCTTCAGGGGGTGCTGAAGCTTTCTTT. This translates into CASSPSGGAEAFF.

The genes are TRBV6-6 and TRBJ1-1; 8 bases align to TRBD1. V lost 7 bases and J lost 9; bases outside the gene matches: 19. The germline CDR1 and CDR2 sequences are MNHNY and SVGAGI (reference sequence). The CDR3 length is 16 residues. CDR3 region: CASKGEAGGPPNQAFF. The CDR3 DNA is TGTGCCAGCAAGGGTGAGGCAGGGGGCCCGCCCAATCAAGCTTTCTTT.

This chain joins TRBV2 and TRBJ1-5, with a possible D match to TRBD1 (6 bases). The germline V and J ends were trimmed by 8 bases and 4 bases, with 12 bases remaining between them. CDR3 length equals 13 residues. Germline lookup yields CDR1 SNHLY and CDR2 FYNNEI. The CDR3, as DNA: TGTGCCAGCGACAGAGGGGGAAATCAGCCCCAGCATTTT. Its translation is CASDRGGNQPQHF.

The chain joins TRBV19 to TRBJ2-3; 7 bases are shared with TRBD2. CDR1 is LNHDA, CDR2 SQIVND, per germline (reference sequence). The CDR3 is made up of 13 amino acids. V was clipped by 10 bases and J by 6 bases; unmatched bases: 10. The CDR3 sequence is CATRDYSVDTQYF. The CDR3 nucleotides are TGTGCCACCCGGGACTACTCTGTTGATACGCAGTATTTT.

The chain employs TRBV10-3 and TRBJ1-2, with D tentatively TRBD1 (6 bases). Germline V lookup: CDR1 ENHRY, CDR2 SYGVKD. The V and J ends lost 6 bases and 0 bases respectively, with 14 bases between them. CDR3 length equals 15 residues. CDR3 residues: CAISLAGVANYGYTF. In DNA form, the CDR3 reads TGTGCCATCAGCTTAGCAGGGGTGGCTAACTATGGCTACACCTTC.

A few counts support this clone. The chain links TRBV10-3 to TRBJ2-3; tentative D call: TRBD2 (7 bases). The V and J ends lost 6 bases and 4 bases respectively, with 20 bases between them. The CDR3 covers 16 residues. Germline CDR1 reads ENHRY; CDR2 reads SYGVKD. For the CDR3, the DNA is TGTGCCATCAGCCCGTTTAGGGGGAGGGGTTCAGATACGCAGTATTTT. Its translation: CAISPFRGRGSDTQYF.

The chain combines TRBV7-7 with TRBJ2-3; D is uncertain. V lost 5 bases and J lost 4, with 22 bases in between. Looked up from germline, CDR1 is SSHAT and CDR2 is FNYEAQ (reference sequence). This CDR3 has 17 amino acids. CDR3 coding DNA: TGTGCCAGCAGCCCGAACGCGCCGTCCCCCGACTCAGATACGCAGTATTTT. Amino acids: CASSPNAPSPDSDTQYF. Drawing the rest from reference TRBV7-7 and TRBJ2-3, the complete variable domain is GAGVSQSPRYKVTKRGQDVTLRCDPISSHATLYWYQQALGQGPEFLTYFNYEAQPDKSGLPSDRFSAERPEGSISTLTIQRTEQRDSAMYRCASSPNAPSPDSDTQYFGPGTRLTVL.

The genes are TRBV6-1 and TRBJ2-3; no reliable D call. The CDR3 runs 13 residues. V was trimmed by 4 bases and J by 2 bases, leaving 7 bases between them. CDR1 and CDR2 from the germline V gene are MNHNS and SASEGT. CDR3 nucleotide sequence: TGTGCCAGCAGTGTGCCAGACACAGATACGCAGTATTTT. It encodes CASSVPDTDTQYF.

The gene calls are TRBV7-9 and TRBJ1-1; D remains ambiguous. The CDR3 length is 12 residues. Trimming removed 5 bases from V and 4 bases from J, with 8 bases in between. The germline V gene has CDR1 SEHNR and CDR2 FQNEAQ (reference sequence). The CDR3 bases are TGTGCCAGCAGCACCCCGGGCACTGAAGCTTTCTTT. Amino acid sequence: CASSTPGTEAFF.

The chain has TRBV5-1 and TRBJ1-1, with D maybe TRBD1 (6 bases). Deletions cut 4 bases from V and 5 bases from J, with 18 bases between. This CDR3 spans 15 amino acids. CDR1 and CDR2 (germline): SGHRS, YFSETQ. CDR3 amino acids: CASSPQGFMGTEAFF. The DNA for the CDR3 is TGCGCCAGCAGCCCTCAGGGGTTTATGGGGACTGAAGCTTTCTTT.

This chain joins TRBV28 and TRBJ1-2, with D unclear. This CDR3 has 13 residues. Germline CDR1 is MDHEN and CDR2 is SYDVKM. V was clipped by 4 bases and J by 1 base, with 7 bases between them. The CDR3 loop is CASSSSVNYGYTF. The DNA for the CDR3 is TGTGCCAGCAGTTCTTCAGTTAACTATGGCTACACCTTC.

This chain joins TRBV9 and TRBJ2-3, with TRBD2 matching over 7 bases. The CDR3 is 16 amino acids. V lost 0 bases, J lost 0 bases, and 4 bases stayed unmatched. The germline gives CDR1 SGDLS, CDR2 YYNGEE. The CDR3 DNA is TGTGCCAGCAGCGTAGGGGTTAGCGGGAGCACAGATACGCAGTATTTT. It codes for CASSVGVSGSTDTQYF. Based on the CDR3 plus reference TRBV9 and TRBJ2-3, the full variable domain is DSGVTQTPKHLITATGQRVTLRCSPRSGDLSVYWYQQSLDQGLQFLIQYYNGEERAKGNILERFSAQQFPDLHSELNLSSLELGDSALYFCASSVGVSGSTDTQYFGPGTRLTVL.

This clone was observed a handful of times. The chain has TRBV6-5 and TRBJ1-1; possibly TRBD1 for D (6 bases). CDR1 and CDR2 from the germline V gene are MNHEY and SVGAGI. The CDR3 consists of 14 residues. V gave up 4 bases and J gave up 1 base, with 10 bases separating them. The CDR3 protein is CASSSLTGNTEAFF. The CDR3 DNA sequence: TGTGCCAGCAGTTCCTTGACAGGGAACACTGAAGCTTTCTTT.